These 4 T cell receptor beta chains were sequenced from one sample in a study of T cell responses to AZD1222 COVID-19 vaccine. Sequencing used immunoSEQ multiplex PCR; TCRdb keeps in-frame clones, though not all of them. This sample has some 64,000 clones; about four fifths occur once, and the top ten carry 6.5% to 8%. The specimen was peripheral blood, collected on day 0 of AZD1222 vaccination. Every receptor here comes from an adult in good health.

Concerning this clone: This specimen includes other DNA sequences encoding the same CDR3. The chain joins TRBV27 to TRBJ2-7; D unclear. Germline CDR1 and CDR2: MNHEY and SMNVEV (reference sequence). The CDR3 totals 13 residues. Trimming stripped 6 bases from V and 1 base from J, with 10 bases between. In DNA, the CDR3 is TGTGCCAGCAGCCTAGGTGGGTCCTACGAGCAGTACTTC. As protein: CASSLGGSYEQYF.

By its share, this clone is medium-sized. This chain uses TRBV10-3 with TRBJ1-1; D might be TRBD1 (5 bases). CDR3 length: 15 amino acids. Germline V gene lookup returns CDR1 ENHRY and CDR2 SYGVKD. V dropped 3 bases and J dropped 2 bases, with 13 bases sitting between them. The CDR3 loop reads CAISDVGAANTEAFF. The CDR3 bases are TGTGCCATCAGTGATGTTGGGGCAGCCAACACTGAAGCTTTCTTT.

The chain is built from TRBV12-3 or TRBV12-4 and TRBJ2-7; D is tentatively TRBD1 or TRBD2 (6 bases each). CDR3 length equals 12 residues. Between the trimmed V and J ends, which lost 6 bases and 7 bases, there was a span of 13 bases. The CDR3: CASSTGAREQYF. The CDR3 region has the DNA TGTGCCAGCAGCACGGGGGCGCGGGAGCAGTACTTC.

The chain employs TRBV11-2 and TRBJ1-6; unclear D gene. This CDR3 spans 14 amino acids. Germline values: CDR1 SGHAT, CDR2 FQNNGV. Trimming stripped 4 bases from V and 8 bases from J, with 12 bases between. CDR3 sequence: CASSSSPTDSPLHF. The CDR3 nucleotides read TGTGCCAGCAGCTCCTCCCCGACTGATTCACCCCTCCACTTT. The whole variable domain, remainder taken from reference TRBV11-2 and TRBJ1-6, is EAGVAQSPRYKIIEKRQSVAFWCNPISGHATLYWYQQILGQGPKLLIQFQNNGVVDDSQLPKDRFSAERLKGVDSTLKIQPAKLEDSAVYLCASSSSPTDSPLHFGNGTRLTVT.